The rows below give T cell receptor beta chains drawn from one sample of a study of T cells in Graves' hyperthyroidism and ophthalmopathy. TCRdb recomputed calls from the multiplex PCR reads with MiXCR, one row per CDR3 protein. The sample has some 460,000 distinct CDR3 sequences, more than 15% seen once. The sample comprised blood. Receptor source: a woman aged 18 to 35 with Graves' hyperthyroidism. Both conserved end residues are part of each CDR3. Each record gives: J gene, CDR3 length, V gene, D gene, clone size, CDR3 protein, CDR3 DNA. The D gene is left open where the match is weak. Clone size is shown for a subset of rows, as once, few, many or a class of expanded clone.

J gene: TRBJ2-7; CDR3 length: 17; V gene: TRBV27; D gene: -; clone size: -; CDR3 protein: CASSLRPSKSRTYEQYF; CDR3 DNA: TGTGCCAGCAGTCTTAGACCCAGCAAATCCCGTACCTACGAGCAGTACTTC
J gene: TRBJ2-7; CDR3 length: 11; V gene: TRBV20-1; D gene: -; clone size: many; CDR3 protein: CSAARVDEQYF; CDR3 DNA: TGCAGTGCCGCGAGGGTGGACGAGCAGTACTTC
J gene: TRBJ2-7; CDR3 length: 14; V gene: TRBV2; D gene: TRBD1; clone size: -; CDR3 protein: CASSRDRGPHEQYF; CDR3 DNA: TGTGCCAGCAGCCGGGACAGGGGGCCCCACGAGCAGTACTTC
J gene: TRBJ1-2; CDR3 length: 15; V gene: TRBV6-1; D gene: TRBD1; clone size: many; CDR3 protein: CASITTDRSFYGYTF; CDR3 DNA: TGTGCCAGCATCACCACGGACAGGTCTTTCTATGGCTACACCTTC
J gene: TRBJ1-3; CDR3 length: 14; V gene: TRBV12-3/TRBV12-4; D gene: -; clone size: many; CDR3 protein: CASSLEADGNTIYF; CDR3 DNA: TGTGCCAGCAGTTTAGAGGCAGATGGAAACACCATATATTTT
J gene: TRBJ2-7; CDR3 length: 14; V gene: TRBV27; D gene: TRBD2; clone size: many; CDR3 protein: CASSSSGKGYEQYF; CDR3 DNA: TGTGCCAGCAGTTCGAGCGGGAAGGGTTACGAGCAGTACTTC
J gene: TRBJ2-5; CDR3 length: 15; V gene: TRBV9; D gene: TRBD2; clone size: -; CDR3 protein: CASSVVAGASETQYF; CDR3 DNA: TGTGCCAGCAGCGTAGTAGCGGGGGCCTCGGAGACCCAGTACTTC
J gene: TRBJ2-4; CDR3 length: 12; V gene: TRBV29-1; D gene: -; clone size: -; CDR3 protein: CSVTGLKNIQYF; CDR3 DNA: TGCAGCGTGACCGGGCTAAAAAACATTCAGTACTTC
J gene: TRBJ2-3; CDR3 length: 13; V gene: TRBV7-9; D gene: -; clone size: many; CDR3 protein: CASSSPTADTQYF; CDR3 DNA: TGTGCCAGCAGCTCTCCAACGGCAGATACGCAGTATTTT
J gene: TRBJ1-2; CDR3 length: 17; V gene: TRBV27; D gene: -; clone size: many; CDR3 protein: CASSSYYNREINYGYTF; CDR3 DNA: TGTGCCAGCAGTTCATACTATAACAGAGAAATAAACTATGGCTACACCTTC
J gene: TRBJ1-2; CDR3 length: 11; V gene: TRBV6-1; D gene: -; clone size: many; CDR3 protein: CAVAYPDGYTF; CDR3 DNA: TGTGCCGTGGCCTACCCCGATGGCTACACCTTC
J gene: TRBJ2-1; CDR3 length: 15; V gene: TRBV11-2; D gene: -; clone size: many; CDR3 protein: CASSFPSGNRFGQFF; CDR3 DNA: TGTGCCAGCAGCTTCCCCTCTGGTAACAGGTTTGGGCAGTTCTTC
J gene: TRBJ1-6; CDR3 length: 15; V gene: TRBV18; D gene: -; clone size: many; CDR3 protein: CASSPTGTYNSPLHF; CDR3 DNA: TGTGCCAGCTCACCGACGGGAACCTATAATTCACCCCTCCACTTT
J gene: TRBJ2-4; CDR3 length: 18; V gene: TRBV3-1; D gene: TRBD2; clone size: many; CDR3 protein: CASSQDAPGLGAVNIQYF; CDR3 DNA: TGTGCCAGCAGCCAAGATGCGCCGGGACTAGGGGCGGTAAACATTCAGTACTTC
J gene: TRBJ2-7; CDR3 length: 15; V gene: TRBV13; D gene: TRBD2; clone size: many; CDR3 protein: CASSRGTSGTYEQYF; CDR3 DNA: TGTGCCAGCAGCCGAGGGACTAGCGGCACCTACGAGCAGTACTTC
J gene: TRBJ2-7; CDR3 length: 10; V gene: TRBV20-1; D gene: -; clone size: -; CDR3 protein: CSARGYEQYF; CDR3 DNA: TGCAGTGCCCGGGGGTACGAGCAGTACTTC
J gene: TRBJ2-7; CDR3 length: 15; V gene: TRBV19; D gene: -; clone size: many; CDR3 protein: CASIPGTQGPYEQYF; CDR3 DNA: TGTGCCAGTATCCCCGGGACCCAGGGCCCCTACGAGCAGTACTTC
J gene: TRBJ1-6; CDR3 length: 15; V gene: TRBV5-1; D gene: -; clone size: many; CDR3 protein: CASSSGDGLNSPLHF; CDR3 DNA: TGCGCCAGCAGCTCCGGGGACGGCCTTAATTCACCCCTCCACTTT
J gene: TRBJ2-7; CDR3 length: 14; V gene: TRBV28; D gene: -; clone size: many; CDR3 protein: CASTSDWVRGEQYF; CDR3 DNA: TGTGCCAGCACCTCCGACTGGGTAAGGGGAGAGCAGTACTTC
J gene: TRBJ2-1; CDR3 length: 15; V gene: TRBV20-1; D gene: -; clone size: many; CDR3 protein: CSARDPRRSYNEQFF; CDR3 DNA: TGCAGTGCTAGAGATCCGCGACGCTCCTACAATGAGCAGTTCTTC
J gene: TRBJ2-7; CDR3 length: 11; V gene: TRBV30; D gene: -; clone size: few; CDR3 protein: CAWSTDHEQYF; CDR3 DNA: TGTGCCTGGAGTACGGACCACGAGCAGTACTTC
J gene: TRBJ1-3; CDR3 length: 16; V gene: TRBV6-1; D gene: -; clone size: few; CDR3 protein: CASISTPGTPGNTIYF; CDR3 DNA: TGTGCCAGCATTAGCACCCCCGGGACACCTGGAAACACCATATATTTT
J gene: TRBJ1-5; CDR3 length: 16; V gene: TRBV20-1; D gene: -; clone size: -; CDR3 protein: CSARDRGQGADQPQHF; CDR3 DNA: TGCAGTGCTAGAGATCGGGGGCAGGGCGCGGATCAGCCCCAGCATTTT
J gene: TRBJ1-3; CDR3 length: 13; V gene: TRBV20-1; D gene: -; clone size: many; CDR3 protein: CSARQASGNTIYF; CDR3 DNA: TGCAGTGCTAGACAGGCCTCTGGAAACACCATATATTTT
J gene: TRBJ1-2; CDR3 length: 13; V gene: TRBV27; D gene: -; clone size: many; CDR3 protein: CASSLREDYGYTF; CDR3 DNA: TGTGCCAGCAGTTTACGGGAGGACTATGGCTACACCTTC
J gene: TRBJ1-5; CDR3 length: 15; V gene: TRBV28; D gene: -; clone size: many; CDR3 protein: CASMSTGLQYAPQHF; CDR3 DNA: TGTGCCAGCATGTCAACAGGTCTCCAATATGCGCCCCAGCATTTT
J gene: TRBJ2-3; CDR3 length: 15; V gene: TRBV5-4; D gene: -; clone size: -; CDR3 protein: CASRPSGKHTDTQYF; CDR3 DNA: TGTGCCAGCAGACCCTCCGGGAAGCACACAGATACGCAGTATTTT
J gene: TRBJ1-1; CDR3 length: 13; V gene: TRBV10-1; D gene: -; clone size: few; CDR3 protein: CASSERGITEAFF; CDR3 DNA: TGCGCCAGCAGTGAAAGGGGGATCACTGAAGCTTTCTTT
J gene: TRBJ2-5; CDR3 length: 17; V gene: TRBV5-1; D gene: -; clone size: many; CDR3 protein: CASRPGFSRLAEETQYF; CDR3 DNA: TGCGCCAGCAGACCTGGTTTTTCTCGGCTAGCAGAAGAGACCCAGTACTTC
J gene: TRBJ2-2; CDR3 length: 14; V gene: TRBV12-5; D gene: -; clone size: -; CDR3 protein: CASGNPNRVGELFF; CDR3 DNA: TGTGCTAGTGGCAACCCAAACAGGGTCGGGGAGCTGTTTTTT
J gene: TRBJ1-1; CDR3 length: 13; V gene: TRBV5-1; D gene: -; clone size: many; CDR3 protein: CASSLEVGTEAFF; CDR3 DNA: TGCGCCAGCAGCTTGGAGGTAGGAACTGAAGCTTTCTTT
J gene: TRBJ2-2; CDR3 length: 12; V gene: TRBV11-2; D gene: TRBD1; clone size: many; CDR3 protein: CASSLDRVKLFF; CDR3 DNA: TGTGCCAGCAGCTTGGACAGGGTAAAGCTGTTTTTT
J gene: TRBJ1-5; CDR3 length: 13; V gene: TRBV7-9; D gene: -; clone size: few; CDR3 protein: CASSLGNGQPQHF; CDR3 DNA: TGTGCCAGCAGCTTAGGAAATGGTCAGCCCCAGCATTTT
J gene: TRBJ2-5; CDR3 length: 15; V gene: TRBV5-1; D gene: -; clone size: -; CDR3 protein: CASSASSGTPETQYF; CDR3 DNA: TGCGCCAGCAGCGCAAGTTCGGGGACTCCAGAGACCCAGTACTTC